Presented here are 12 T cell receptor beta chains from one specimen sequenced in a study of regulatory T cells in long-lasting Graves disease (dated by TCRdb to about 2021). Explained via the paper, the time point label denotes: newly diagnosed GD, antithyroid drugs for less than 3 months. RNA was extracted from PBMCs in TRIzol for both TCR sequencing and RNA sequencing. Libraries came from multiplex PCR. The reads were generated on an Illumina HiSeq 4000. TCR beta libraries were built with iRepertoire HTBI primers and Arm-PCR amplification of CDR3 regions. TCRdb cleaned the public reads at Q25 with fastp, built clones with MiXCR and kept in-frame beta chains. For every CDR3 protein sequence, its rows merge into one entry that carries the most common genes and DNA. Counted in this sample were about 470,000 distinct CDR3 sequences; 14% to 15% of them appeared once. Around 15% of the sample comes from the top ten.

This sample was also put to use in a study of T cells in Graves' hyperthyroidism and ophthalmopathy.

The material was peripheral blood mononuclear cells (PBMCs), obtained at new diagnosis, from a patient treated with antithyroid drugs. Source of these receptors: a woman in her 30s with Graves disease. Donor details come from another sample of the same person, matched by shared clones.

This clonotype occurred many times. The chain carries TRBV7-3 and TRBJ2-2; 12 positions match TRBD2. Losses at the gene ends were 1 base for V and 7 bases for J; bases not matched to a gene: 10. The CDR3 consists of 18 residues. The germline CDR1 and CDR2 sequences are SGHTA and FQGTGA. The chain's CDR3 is CASSLRVLAGGQVGELFF. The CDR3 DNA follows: TGTGCCAGCAGCTTAAGAGTCCTAGCGGGAGGGCAGGTCGGGGAGCTGTTTTTT.

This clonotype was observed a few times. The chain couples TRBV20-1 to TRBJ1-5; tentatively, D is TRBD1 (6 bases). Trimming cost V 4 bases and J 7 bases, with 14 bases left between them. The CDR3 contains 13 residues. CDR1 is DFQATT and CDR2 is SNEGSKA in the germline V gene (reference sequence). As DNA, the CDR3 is TGCAGTGCTAATACAGGGAGAGAACAGCCCCAGCATTTT. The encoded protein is CSANTGREQPQHF.

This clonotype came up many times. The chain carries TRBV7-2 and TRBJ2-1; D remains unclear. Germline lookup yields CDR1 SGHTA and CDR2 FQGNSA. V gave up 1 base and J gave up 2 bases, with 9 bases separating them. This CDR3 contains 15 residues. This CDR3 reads CASSLVSGAYNEQFF. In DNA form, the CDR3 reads TGTGCCAGCAGCTTAGTTAGTGGCGCCTACAATGAGCAGTTCTTC.

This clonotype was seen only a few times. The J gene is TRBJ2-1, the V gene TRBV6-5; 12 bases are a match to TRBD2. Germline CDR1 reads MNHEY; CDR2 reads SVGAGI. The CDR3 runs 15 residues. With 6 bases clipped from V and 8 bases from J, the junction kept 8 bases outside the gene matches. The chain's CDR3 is CASSYGLAGGHEQFF. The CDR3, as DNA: TGTGCCAGCAGCTACGGCCTAGCGGGAGGGCATGAGCAGTTCTTC.

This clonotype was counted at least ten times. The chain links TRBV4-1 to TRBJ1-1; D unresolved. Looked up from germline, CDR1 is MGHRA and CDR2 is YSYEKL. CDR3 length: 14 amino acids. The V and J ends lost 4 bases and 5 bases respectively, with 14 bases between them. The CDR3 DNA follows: TGCGCCAGCAGCCCTAAAGAAGTGGGGACTGAAGCTTTCTTT. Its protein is CASSPKEVGTEAFF.

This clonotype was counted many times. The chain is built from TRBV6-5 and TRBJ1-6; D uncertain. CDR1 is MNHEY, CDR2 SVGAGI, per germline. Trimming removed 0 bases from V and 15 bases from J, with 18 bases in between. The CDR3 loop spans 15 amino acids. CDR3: CASSYSGQRTQILHF. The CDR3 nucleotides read TGTGCCAGCAGTTACTCGGGCCAGCGAACCCAGATCCTCCACTTT.

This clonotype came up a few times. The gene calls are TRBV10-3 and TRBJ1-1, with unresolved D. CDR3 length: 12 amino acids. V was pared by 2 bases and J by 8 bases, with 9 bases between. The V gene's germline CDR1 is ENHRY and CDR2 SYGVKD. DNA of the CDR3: TGTGCCATCAGTGAGAGAGGCGTAGAAGCTTTCTTT. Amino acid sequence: CAISERGVEAFF.

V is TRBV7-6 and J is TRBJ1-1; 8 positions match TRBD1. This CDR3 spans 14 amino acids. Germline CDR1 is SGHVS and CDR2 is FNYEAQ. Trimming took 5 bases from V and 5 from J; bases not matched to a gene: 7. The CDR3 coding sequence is TGTGCCAGCAGCCGACAGGGGATCCGGACTGAAGCTTTCTTT. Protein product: CASSRQGIRTEAFF.

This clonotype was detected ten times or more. CDR3 loop: CSARDGLARTEAFF. DNA for the CDR3: TGCAGTGCTAGAGATGGGTTGGCGAGGACTGAAGCTTTCTTT. This chain connects TRBV20-1 to TRBJ1-1; the D is unclear. CDR3 length equals 14 residues. The germline V gene encodes CDR1 DFQATT and CDR2 SNEGSKA (reference sequence). The V and J ends lost 0 bases and 5 bases respectively, with 13 bases between them.

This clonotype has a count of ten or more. This chain's CDR3 is CASSLSMLAGAYNEQFF. Written as DNA, the CDR3 is TGTGCCAGCAGTTTATCGATGCTAGCGGGGGCGTACAATGAGCAGTTCTTC. This rearrangement joins TRBV27 to TRBJ2-1, with 10 positions matching TRBD2. Germline loops: CDR1 MNHEY, CDR2 SMNVEV (reference sequence). V was clipped by 0 bases and J by 4 bases; unmatched bases: 6. The CDR3 contains 17 residues.

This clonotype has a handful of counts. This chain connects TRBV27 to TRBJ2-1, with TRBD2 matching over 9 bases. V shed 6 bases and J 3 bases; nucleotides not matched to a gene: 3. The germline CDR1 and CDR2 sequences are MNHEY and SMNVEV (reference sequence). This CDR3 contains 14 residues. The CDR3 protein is CASRTSGFYNEQFF. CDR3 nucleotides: TGTGCCAGCAGGACTAGCGGATTCTACAATGAGCAGTTCTTC.

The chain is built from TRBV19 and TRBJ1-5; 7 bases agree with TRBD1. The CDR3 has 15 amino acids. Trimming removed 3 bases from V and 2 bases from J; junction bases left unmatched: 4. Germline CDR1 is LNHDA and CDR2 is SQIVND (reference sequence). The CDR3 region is CASSMKGAGNQPQHF. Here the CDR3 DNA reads TGTGCCAGTAGTATGAAGGGGGCAGGCAATCAGCCCCAGCATTTT. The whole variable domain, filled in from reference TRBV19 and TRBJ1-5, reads DGGITQSPKYLFRKEGQNVTLSCEQNLNHDAMYWYRQDPGQGLRLIYYSQIVNDFQKGDIAEGYSVSREKKESFPLTVTSAQKNPTAFYLCASSMKGAGNQPQHFGDGTRLSIL.